Listed below are T cell receptor beta chains from one sample, sequenced in a study of cytomegalovirus exposure and HLA in healthy donors. Sequencing was performed with immunoSEQ multiplex PCR; in TCRdb, only in-frame clones are kept and a portion is missing. Among some 190,000 clones listed, about 82% were seen once. Sequences were obtained from PBMCs. All receptors derive from a man between 18 and 29 years old in good health and CMV-seronegative. The CDR3 runs from the conserved cysteine through the conserved F or W. Fields, in order: clone size, D gene, V gene, CDR3 length, J gene, CDR3 protein, CDR3 DNA. The D gene is left open where the match is weak. Size is stated for part of the rows, as once, few or many counts, or as a class when the clone is expanded.

.	.	TRBV28	16	TRBJ1-4	CASSAPGGNLNEKLFF	TGTGCCAGCAGTGCTCCGGGGGGAAACCTAAATGAAAAACTGTTTTTT
.	TRBD1	TRBV5-1	17	TRBJ1-1	CASSYGTGNYMNTEAFF	TGCGCCAGCAGCTACGGGACAGGTAACTACATGAACACTGAAGCTTTCTTT
.	.	TRBV9	15	TRBJ1-6	CASSPEAGGGSPLHF	TGTGCCAGCAGCCCAGAGGCGGGGGGCGGCTCACCCCTCCACTTT
.	TRBD1	TRBV5-1	15	TRBJ2-5	CASSSQQGVQETQYF	TGCGCCAGCAGCTCGCAACAGGGGGTCCAAGAGACCCAGTACTTC
few	.	TRBV5-6	14	TRBJ2-2	CASLVGSGTGELFF	TGTGCCAGCCTCGTGGGGAGCGGCACCGGGGAGCTGTTTTTT
.	TRBD2	TRBV27	15	TRBJ2-7	CASSGRTSGGNEQYF	TGTGCCAGCAGCGGCCGGACTAGCGGGGGCAACGAGCAGTACTTC
.	TRBD2	TRBV5-1	15	TRBJ2-7	CASSLIAGDGYEQYF	TGCGCCAGCAGCTTGATAGCGGGGGATGGGTACGAGCAGTACTTC
once	.	TRBV28	12	TRBJ2-7	CASSGQHYEQYF	TGTGCCAGCTCCGGACAACACTACGAGCAGTACTTC
.	TRBD2	TRBV9	15	TRBJ2-7	CASSPRLAGGYEQYF	TGTGCCAGCAGCCCTAGACTAGCGGGAGGCTACGAGCAGTACTTC
.	.	TRBV28	15	TRBJ1-1	CASSLFRGGNTEAFF	TGTGCCAGCAGTTTATTTCGGGGGGGGAACACTGAAGCTTTCTTT
.	TRBD1	TRBV6-1	15	TRBJ1-2	CASSATGAINYGYTF	TGTGCCAGCAGTGCGACAGGGGCTATTAACTATGGCTACACCTTC
.	.	TRBV5-6	13	TRBJ2-7	CASSLRAPVEQYF	TGTGCCAGCAGCTTGCGAGCCCCCGTCGAGCAGTACTTC
.	.	TRBV18	13	TRBJ1-2	CASSPVQGYGYTF	TGTGCCAGCTCACCGGTACAGGGATATGGCTACACCTTC
.	.	TRBV19	15	TRBJ1-4	CASTRSTGLGEKLFF	TGTGCCAGTACTCGTTCGACAGGTCTGGGGGAAAAACTGTTTTTT
.	TRBD1	TRBV19	18	TRBJ1-6	CASSIRLKPGQHNSPLHF	TGTGCCAGTAGTATAAGGTTGAAACCGGGACAGCATAATTCACCCCTCCACTTT
.	.	TRBV18	13	TRBJ1-1	CASSPQQGKEAFF	TGTGCCAGCTCTCCACAACAGGGAAAAGAAGCTTTCTTT
.	.	TRBV28	13	TRBJ1-6	CASCRSDLTPLHF	TGTGCCAGCTGTAGGAGCGATCTGACACCCCTCCACTTT
.	TRBD1	TRBV9	17	TRBJ2-6	CASSEDRAPSGANVLTF	TGTGCCAGCAGTGAGGACAGGGCCCCTTCTGGGGCCAACGTCCTGACTTTC
.	TRBD2	TRBV14	16	TRBJ2-3	CASSHPLAGGTDTQYF	TGTGCCAGCAGCCACCCCCTAGCGGGGGGGACAGATACGCAGTATTTT
.	TRBD1	TRBV6-5	12	TRBJ1-5	CASSDRGQPQHF	TGTGCCAGCAGTGACAGGGGGCAGCCCCAGCATTTT
.	.	TRBV28	15	TRBJ1-5	CASSSYQDTYQLQHF	TGTGCCAGCAGTTCATACCAAGACACTTATCAGCTCCAGCATTTT
once	.	TRBV5-4	16	TRBJ1-4	CASSLAVGGINEKLFF	TGTGCCAGCAGCTTGGCCGTCGGGGGGATTAATGAAAAACTGTTTTTT
.	.	TRBV4-1	15	TRBJ2-7	CASSQDPRSHYEQYF	TGCGCCAGCAGCCAAGATCCCAGGTCCCACTACGAGCAGTACTTC
.	.	TRBV10-1	15	TRBJ2-3	CASSGSQGRTDTQYF	TGCGCCAGCAGTGGGTCACAGGGGAGGACAGATACGCAGTATTTT
.	.	TRBV7-2	16	TRBJ1-5	CASSLQGGGSNQPQHF	TGTGCCAGCAGTTTACAGGGAGGAGGGAGCAATCAGCCCCAGCATTTT
once	TRBD1	TRBV27	15	TRBJ2-5	CASMVRTGYQETQYF	TGTGCCAGCATGGTCCGGACAGGGTACCAAGAGACCCAGTACTTC
few	.	TRBV6-1	15	TRBJ1-1	CASSEGGLGGTEAFF	TGTGCCAGCAGTGAAGGAGGGTTGGGGGGCACTGAAGCTTTCTTT
.	.	TRBV7-9	12	TRBJ1-1	CASSLGAPEAFF	TGTGCCAGCAGCCTAGGGGCTCCTGAAGCTTTCTTT
.	TRBD1	TRBV14	18	TRBJ1-1	CASSQDFRQGAQNTEAFF	TGTGCCAGCAGCCAAGATTTTAGACAGGGTGCCCAGAACACTGAAGCTTTCTTT
.	.	TRBV28	12	TRBJ1-2	CASTQQGPGYTF	TGTGCCAGCACCCAGCAGGGGCCTGGCTACACCTTC
.	.	TRBV6-1	11	TRBJ1-3	CATAFLGTIYF	TGTGCCACCGCGTTCCTTGGCACCATATATTTT